This entry lists 5 T cell receptor beta chains sequenced from one sample in a study of T cell repertoires in cytomegalovirus infection. TCRdb itself ran the reads through MiXCR, one entry per CDR3 protein. Here the sample spans about 920,000 distinct CDR3 sequences, approximately 32% being singletons. Antigen specificity for these receptors is unknown. The source material was cultured CD8+ T cells from PBMCs, sampled from culture after CMV antigen stimulation. The source is a human donor in good health (CMV status not recorded). Some clones in this sample may be carry-over from other donors' samples.

The chain couples TRBV7-4 to TRBJ2-3; D unresolved. This CDR3 is built from 13 residues. CDR1 and CDR2 from the germline V gene are SGHVT and SQSDAQ. V lost 7 bases and J 4 bases, leaving 12 bases between the germline ends. The chain's CDR3 is CASIPQAPDTQYF. The CDR3 DNA reads as TGTGCCAGCATCCCGCAGGCCCCAGATACGCAGTATTTT.

CDR3 residues: CASSETTVGYGYTF. In DNA, the CDR3 is TGCGCCAGCAGTGAAACGACAGTGGGATATGGCTACACCTTC. The chain recombines TRBV10-1 with TRBJ1-2, with TRBD1 as a possible D gene (5 bases). CDR3 size: 14 residues. The V and J ends lost 3 bases and 5 bases respectively, with 13 bases between them. Germline lookup yields CDR1 WNHNN and CDR2 SYGVQD (reference sequence).

The CDR3 DNA reads as TGTGCCAGCAGGCTGGGGGGGGGCGCGTACAATGAGCAGTTCTTC. Its protein is CASRLGGGAYNEQFF. The chain is built from TRBV6-1 and TRBJ2-1; D is perhaps TRBD2 (7 bases). V lost 6 bases and J lost 4, with 16 bases in between. CDR3 length: 15 residues. Germline V gene lookup returns CDR1 MNHNS and CDR2 SASEGT.

The V and J genes are TRBV19 and TRBJ1-1; D unclear. The CDR3 sequence is 13 residues long. V shed 7 bases and J shed 0 bases, with 9 bases lying between them. CDR1 LNHDA and CDR2 SQIVND come from the germline V gene (reference sequence). The CDR3 protein is CASNTLMNTEAFF. DNA of the CDR3: TGTGCCAGTAACACTTTGATGAACACTGAAGCTTTCTTT.

This clonotype was counted between two and nine times. The chain is built from TRBV6-5 and TRBJ1-2; no clear D. There are 14 residues in the CDR3. Germline CDR1 MNHEY, CDR2 SVGAGI. V was pared by 0 bases and J by 4 bases, with 9 bases between. The DNA for the CDR3 is TGTGCCAGCAGTTACTCCGGACGGTCCTATGGCTACACCTTC. It yields the protein CASSYSGRSYGYTF.